These 20 T cell receptor beta chains came from one sample sequenced in a study of cytotoxic CD8 clonotypes in ibrutinib-treated CLL. The assay was immunoSEQ multiplex PCR, and TCRdb's table has in-frame clones only and misses some. Among just over 200,000 clones listed, just over 70% were seen once. Sequencing was performed on PBMCs, taken after 12 months of ibrutinib treatment. The source is a human donor with chronic lymphocytic leukemia.

The chain recombines TRBV9 with TRBJ2-1, with TRBD1 identical over 8 bases. Looked up from germline, CDR1 is SGDLS and CDR2 is YYNGEE. V shed 0 bases, J shed 7 bases, and the junction held 9 bases outside the gene matches. CDR3 size: 16 residues. The chain's CDR3 is CASSVVAGGSGNEQFF. The CDR3 nucleotides are TGTGCCAGCAGCGTAGTGGCAGGGGGCAGTGGTAATGAGCAGTTCTTC.

The chain links TRBV29-1 to TRBJ1-1; D is unclear. Germline loops: CDR1 SQVTM, CDR2 ANQGSEA. Trimming stripped 1 base from V and 3 bases from J, with 9 bases between. CDR3 length: 13 amino acids. The CDR3 here is CSVEGGRYTEAFF. The CDR3 bases are TGCAGCGTTGAAGGCGGGAGATACACTGAAGCTTTCTTT.

In its sample, this clone was seen a few times. The sample contains more than one DNA sequence encoding this CDR3. This chain uses TRBV28 with TRBJ1-1; no reliable D call. Germline CDR1 and CDR2: MDHEN and SYDVKM. V lost 5 bases and J lost 2, with 15 bases in between. This CDR3 region has 15 residues. The CDR3, as DNA: TGTGCCAGCAGTCCCCCGGATAGGCTTAACACTGAAGCTTTCTTT. Its translation: CASSPPDRLNTEAFF.

In its sample, this clone was seen once. The genes are TRBV7-2 and TRBJ2-7; the D is unclear. Germline V gene data show CDR1 as SGHTA and CDR2 as FQGNSA. This CDR3 is built from 17 residues. Deletions cut 1 base from V and 2 bases from J, with 18 bases between. The chain's CDR3 is CASSLGPHRGLPYEQYF. DNA for the CDR3: TGTGCCAGCAGCTTAGGCCCGCATCGAGGCCTTCCCTACGAGCAGTACTTC.

The gene calls are TRBV6-6 and TRBJ1-2; 8 bases line up with TRBD1. CDR1 is MNHNY and CDR2 is SVGAGI in the germline V gene (reference sequence). V was clipped by 8 bases and J by 4 bases; unmatched bases: 15. This CDR3 has 16 amino acids. Here the CDR3 reads CASGTTQGARGYGYTF. For the CDR3, the DNA is TGTGCCAGCGGAACCACTCAGGGGGCGCGGGGCTATGGCTACACCTTC.

This clone was seen a handful of times. The chain is built from TRBV7-9 and TRBJ1-2; perhaps TRBD1 as D (6 bases). CDR1 is SEHNR and CDR2 is FQNEAQ in the germline V gene (reference sequence). This CDR3 has 16 residues. V was cut by 5 bases and J by 7 bases, with 23 bases left in between. Written as DNA, the CDR3 is TGTGCCAGCAGCAGTACAGCAATGAAGGGGGGCTCTGGCTACACCTTC. The encoded protein is CASSSTAMKGGSGYTF.

The rearrangement uses TRBV9 and TRBJ1-5; D unclear. Trimming took 0 bases from V and 1 from J, leaving 8 bases between them. Germline values: CDR1 SGDLS, CDR2 YYNGEE. The CDR3 is made up of 15 amino acids. In DNA, the CDR3 is TGTGCCAGCAGCGTAGACAGTCACAGCAATCAGCCCCAGCATTTT. The encoded protein is CASSVDSHSNQPQHF.

The J gene is TRBJ1-2, the V gene TRBV11-2; 10 nucleotides agree with TRBD1. Germline V gene sequence: CDR1 SGHAT, CDR2 FQNNGV. The CDR3 runs 17 residues. With 5 bases clipped from V and 3 bases from J, the junction kept 12 bases outside the gene matches. This CDR3 reads CASSRRGQGSNDYGYTF. CDR3 bases: TGTGCCAGCAGCCGTCGGGGACAGGGGAGCAACGACTATGGCTACACCTTC.

This clone came up a few times. The chain combines TRBV2 with TRBJ1-4; D perhaps matches TRBD1 (5 bases). Germline values: CDR1 SNHLY, CDR2 FYNNEI. The length of the CDR3 is 15 residues. V lost 5 bases, J lost 0 bases, and 10 bases lay in between. CDR3 protein: CASSWDGATNEKLFF. The CDR3 coding sequence is TGTGCCAGCAGTTGGGACGGTGCAACTAATGAAAAACTGTTTTTT.

The V gene is TRBV4-1, the J gene TRBJ1-1, with D tentatively TRBD1 (6 bases). CDR3 length equals 15 residues. Per germline, CDR1 MGHRA and CDR2 YSYEKL. V lost 4 bases to trimming and J lost 5 bases, with 17 bases between them. The CDR3 region has the DNA TGCGCCAGCAGCCCCCTCCCAGGGGCAGGTACTGAAGCTTTCTTT. Translating it yields CASSPLPGAGTEAFF.

The count of this clone is one. The V gene is TRBV7-2, the J gene TRBJ2-7; D is possibly TRBD2 (7 bases). V gave up 11 bases and J gave up 9 bases, with 23 bases separating them. The CDR3 is made up of 13 amino acids. Germline CDR1 and CDR2: SGHTA and FQGNSA. The CDR3 bases are TGTGCCGCCCCTAGGGGGGGGGTTGAGGCGCAGTACTTC. Its protein product is CAAPRGGVEAQYF. Based on the CDR3 plus reference TRBV7-2 and TRBJ2-7, the full variable domain is GAGVSQSPSNKVTEKGKDVELRCDPISGHTALYWYRQSLGQGLEFLIYFQGNSAPDKSGLPSDRFSAERTGGSVSTLTIQRTQQEDSAVYLCAAPRGGVEAQYFGPGTRLTVT.

CDR3 coding DNA: TGTGCCAGCAGTGCCGGGGCCATAGGCACTGAAGCTTTCTTT. It codes for CASSAGAIGTEAFF. The chain uses TRBV2 and TRBJ1-1; weak D call: TRBD1 (5 bases). The V gene lost 4 bases and the J gene lost 4 bases, with 13 bases spanning the gap. This CDR3 is 14 amino acids long. The germline gives CDR1 SNHLY, CDR2 FYNNEI.

This clone was recorded only once. The DNA of the CDR3 is TGTGCCAGCAGCTTGGACAGGCACTCCTACAATGAGCAGTTCTTC. Protein product: CASSLDRHSYNEQFF. The chain is built from TRBV13 and TRBJ2-1; TRBD1 matches at 7 bases. The trim removed 3 bases at V and 0 bases at J, leaving 2 bases unmatched. The CDR3 has 15 amino acids. Germline loops: CDR1 PRHDT, CDR2 FYEKMQ (reference sequence).

This chain links TRBV7-2 with TRBJ1-1; 7 bases line up with TRBD1. The CDR3 is 15 residues long. The V and J ends lost 4 bases and 1 base, in that order; junction bases with no gene match: 6. The V gene's germline CDR1 is SGHTA and CDR2 FQGNSA. CDR3 in DNA: TGTGCCAGCAGCTCCCAGGGGGGCGCGAACACTGAAGCTTTCTTT. It encodes CASSSQGGANTEAFF.

This sequence joins TRBV9 and TRBJ2-5, with D possibly TRBD1 on 7 matching bases. The CDR3 runs 15 residues. Germline V CDR1 and CDR2: SGDLS, YYNGEE. Trimming stripped 4 bases from V and 1 base from J, with 14 bases between. In DNA form, the CDR3 reads TGTGCCAGCAGCTACGGAGGGGGCCCCCAAGAGACCCAGTACTTC. Its protein is CASSYGGGPQETQYF. The whole variable domain, remainder taken from reference TRBV9 and TRBJ2-5, is DSGVTQTPKHLITATGQRVTLRCSPRSGDLSVYWYQQSLDQGLQFLIQYYNGEERAKGNILERFSAQQFPDLHSELNLSSLELGDSALYFCASSYGGGPQETQYFGPGTRLLVL.

The genes are TRBV4-3 and TRBJ2-2; the match to TRBD2 covers 7 bases. CDR3 length: 18 amino acids. CDR1 is LGHNA and CDR2 is YSLEER in the germline V gene. J gave up 7 bases and V 1 base, and 15 bases lay outside the gene matches. CDR3: CASSQALGRERGGGELFF. The CDR3 DNA follows: TGCGCCAGCAGCCAAGCTCTAGGGCGGGAGCGTGGAGGCGGGGAGCTGTTTTTT.

The chain has TRBV7-9 and TRBJ1-2; D remains ambiguous. Looked up from germline, CDR1 is SEHNR and CDR2 is FQNEAQ (reference sequence). V lost 5 bases, J lost 4 bases, and 14 bases lay in between. The CDR3 loop spans 14 amino acids. In nucleotides, the CDR3 is TGTGCCAGCAGCCCGGAGAATCAAATCTATGGCTACACCTTC. As protein: CASSPENQIYGYTF.

The gene calls are TRBV6-1 and TRBJ1-2; D not resolved. With 4 bases removed from V and 4 bases from J, the gap between germline ends came to 10 bases. Germline V lookup: CDR1 MNHNS, CDR2 SASEGT. CDR3 length: 13 residues. The CDR3 region has the DNA TGTGCCAGCAGTGCGGTGTCCTCCTATGGCTACACCTTC. Its protein is CASSAVSSYGYTF.

The V gene is TRBV4-1, the J gene TRBJ2-2; D is uncertain. V was clipped by 2 bases and J by 2 bases, with 12 bases between them. Germline V lookup: CDR1 MGHRA, CDR2 YSYEKL. The CDR3 totals 16 residues. CDR3 loop: CASSQLFAVNTGELFF. For the CDR3, the DNA is TGCGCCAGCAGCCAACTCTTTGCAGTTAACACCGGGGAGCTGTTTTTT.

The chain carries TRBV30 and TRBJ2-1; TRBD2 aligns across 11 bases. Germline values: CDR1 GTSNPN, CDR2 SVGIG (reference sequence). The CDR3 is made up of 15 amino acids. Losses at the gene ends were 2 bases for V and 2 bases for J; bases not matched to a gene: 2. CDR3 DNA: TGTGCCTGGAGTCGACTAGCGGGGACCTACAATGAGCAGTTCTTC. As protein: CAWSRLAGTYNEQFF.